Listed here are 10 T cell receptor beta chains from one sample, sequenced in a study of cytomegalovirus exposure and HLA in healthy donors. Primers for the PCR totalled 60 Vbeta and 13 Jbeta. Measured with immunoSEQ multiplex PCR; TCRdb has only the in-frame clones, and not every one. The table shows 70,000 to 95,000 clones, with about four fifths occurring only once. The sequencing sample was made of PBMCs. These receptor sequences come from a woman in her twenties or thirties in good health and CMV-seronegative.

A few counts support this clone. The V and J genes are TRBV6-5 and TRBJ1-3, with D perhaps matching TRBD1 (6 bases). V gave up 0 bases and J gave up 0 bases, with 9 bases separating them. The CDR3 runs to 16 residues. Germline CDR1 reads MNHEY; CDR2 reads SVGAGI. The CDR3 region has the DNA TGTGCCAGCAGTTACTCAGGGGGTTCCTCTGGAAACACCATATATTTT. It codes for CASSYSGGSSGNTIYF.

Details on this clone: This same CDR3 is encoded by further DNA sequences in the sample. V usage is TRBV6-1 and J usage is TRBJ1-1; D call uncertain. The germline V gene encodes CDR1 MNHNS and CDR2 SASEGT. The CDR3 has 12 residues. V lost 7 bases and J 1 base, leaving 7 bases between the germline ends. The CDR3 here is CASTRGNTEAFF. CDR3 DNA sequence: TGTGCCAGCACGAGAGGGAACACTGAAGCTTTCTTT.

As to this clone: A junction boundary mismatches the germline segment, possibly from a read error. The chain combines TRBV27 with TRBJ2-3; perhaps TRBD2 as D (5 bases). This CDR3 has 19 residues. The germline V gene has CDR1 MNHEY and CDR2 SMNVEV (reference sequence). CDR3 in DNA: TGTGCCAGCAGTCTATCTGTTGGTCTGGCCTACCGCGGGACAGATACGCAGTATTTT. This sequence encodes CASSLSVGLAYRGTDTQYF.

Only one count was recorded for this clone. This chain connects TRBV18 to TRBJ1-3, with a weak D call TRBD1 (6 bases). Germline assignment: CDR1 KGHSH and CDR2 LQKENI. The CDR3 is 18 residues long. The V end was cut by 2 bases, the J end by 0 bases, with 17 bases between. CDR3 loop: CASSPMGAVSLSGNTIYF. The DNA for the CDR3 is TGTGCCAGCTCACCAATGGGGGCAGTATCCCTCTCTGGAAACACCATATATTTT. The variable domain in full, completed from reference TRBV18 and TRBJ1-3, reads NAGVMQNPRHLVRRRGQEARLRCSPMKGHSHVYWYRQLPEEGLKFMVYLQKENIIDESGMPKERFSAEFPKEGPSILRIQQVVRGDSAAYFCASSPMGAVSLSGNTIYFGEGSWLTVV.

The chain employs TRBV7-9 and TRBJ1-1; D gene ambiguous. The V gene lost 5 bases and the J gene lost 11 bases, with 18 bases spanning the gap. The germline gives CDR1 SEHNR, CDR2 FQNEAQ (reference sequence). CDR3 length: 13 amino acids. CDR3 nucleotide sequence: TGTGCCAGCAGCCCACCCGGAGGGAGGGATGCTTTCTTT. Its protein product is CASSPPGGRDAFF.

The J gene is TRBJ2-3, the V gene TRBV28; 9 nucleotides agree with TRBD2. The V and J ends lost 4 bases and 7 bases, in that order; junction bases with no gene match: 3. Germline V lookup: CDR1 MDHEN, CDR2 SYDVKM. CDR3 length: 13 residues. CDR3 in amino acids: CASSSGLAYTQYF. Here the CDR3 DNA reads TGTGCCAGCAGTTCGGGACTAGCATATACGCAGTATTTT.

The J gene is TRBJ2-3, the V gene TRBV28; TRBD1 might be the D (5 bases). The CDR3 contains 14 residues. Looked up from germline, CDR1 is MDHEN and CDR2 is SYDVKM. Trimming took off 7 bases at V and 4 bases at J, with 15 bases between the two ends. This CDR3 reads CASKSGFISDTQYF. The CDR3 bases are TGTGCCAGCAAGTCAGGGTTCATATCAGATACGCAGTATTTT.

The rearrangement joins TRBV28 to TRBJ2-3; 12 bases fit TRBD2. V trimming: 6 bases; J trimming: 3 bases; junction bases outside the gene matches: 7. The germline V gene encodes CDR1 MDHEN and CDR2 SYDVKM. There are 16 residues in the CDR3. The CDR3: CASSPTTSGRTDTQYF. The DNA for the CDR3 is TGTGCCAGCAGCCCCACCACTAGCGGGAGGACAGATACGCAGTATTTT.

The chain is built from TRBV4-1 and TRBJ1-1; TRBD1 might be the D (5 bases). Germline CDR1 MGHRA, CDR2 YSYEKL. V lost 5 bases and J 4 bases, leaving 20 bases between the germline ends. The CDR3 has 16 amino acids. This CDR3 reads CASSDGFNGGSTEAFF. Here the CDR3 DNA reads TGCGCCAGCAGCGATGGGTTTAACGGGGGAAGCACTGAAGCTTTCTTT.

This clone has only a few counts. This chain uses TRBV5-1 with TRBJ2-7, with TRBD1 as a possible D gene (7 bases). This CDR3 is 14 amino acids long. Germline values: CDR1 SGHRS, CDR2 YFSETQ. V gave up 0 bases and J gave up 5 bases, with 12 bases separating them. CDR3 loop: CASSLAQGGNEQYF. In nucleotides, the CDR3 is TGCGCCAGCAGCTTGGCCCAGGGGGGTAACGAGCAGTACTTC.